Shown below are 13 T cell receptor beta chains from a single sample sequenced in a study of blood T cell repertoires in COVID-19. Measured with immunoSEQ multiplex PCR; TCRdb has only the in-frame clones, and not every one. The sample carries roughly 80,000 clones, 78% recorded once. The sequenced material came from peripheral blood. The receptors were gathered from a human donor in a cohort sampled during active COVID-19.

This rearrangement joins TRBV19 to TRBJ2-7; possibly TRBD1 for D (6 bases). V was shortened by 0 bases and J by 2 bases, with 8 bases between the two germline ends. CDR1 and CDR2 (germline): LNHDA, SQIVND (reference sequence). CDR3 length equals 14 residues. The CDR3 is CASSIDGTTYEQYF. The CDR3 nucleotides are TGTGCCAGTAGTATAGATGGGACAACCTACGAGCAGTACTTC.

This clone is a singleton in its sample. The chain couples TRBV7-6 to TRBJ2-1; TRBD2 agrees at 14 bases. Losses at the gene ends were 2 bases for V and 9 bases for J; bases not matched to a gene: 12. This CDR3 has 18 residues. CDR1 and CDR2 (germline): SGHVS, FNYEAQ. CDR3 residues: CASSLRVPGLAGATEQFF. CDR3 DNA sequence: TGTGCCAGCAGCTTACGCGTACCGGGACTAGCGGGAGCGACTGAGCAGTTCTTC.

The chain couples TRBV5-1 to TRBJ1-3; 7 positions agree with TRBD1. The CDR3 length is 14 residues. The V gene's germline CDR1 is SGHRS and CDR2 YFSETQ. With V trimmed by 4 bases and J by 2 bases, 3 bases remained unmatched. In DNA, the CDR3 is TGCGCCAGCAGCGATGGGACAGCTGGAAACACCATATATTTT. This encodes CASSDGTAGNTIYF.

This clone was detected ten times or more. The chain couples TRBV27 to TRBJ1-2; 11 bases match TRBD1. Germline lookup yields CDR1 MNHEY and CDR2 SMNVEV (reference sequence). Trimming removed 8 bases from V and 5 bases from J; junction bases left unmatched: 4. The CDR3 has 13 residues. The CDR3 here is CASRGQGAYGYTF. CDR3 nucleotides: TGTGCCAGCCGCGGACAGGGGGCTTATGGCTACACCTTC.

This clone was seen a single time. The chain joins TRBV18 to TRBJ1-3; TRBD1 matches 8 bases. Germline V gives CDR1 KGHSH, CDR2 LQKENI. The trim removed 5 bases at V and 0 bases at J, leaving 6 bases unmatched. The CDR3 has 16 residues. In DNA, the CDR3 is TGTGCCAGCTCAGGTGGACAGGGCAGCTCTGGAAACACCATATATTTT. Protein: CASSGGQGSSGNTIYF.

The V call is TRBV14, the J call TRBJ2-2; tentatively, D is TRBD2 (7 bases). CDR3 length equals 15 residues. CDR1 is SGHDN and CDR2 is FVKESK in the germline V gene. Trimming stripped 2 bases from V and 6 bases from J, with 13 bases between. Here the CDR3 DNA reads TGTGCCAGCAGCCAACGGGGGGCGTACCCCGGGGAGCTGTTTTTT. Protein: CASSQRGAYPGELFF.

V usage is TRBV7-9 and J usage is TRBJ2-5, with 12 bases identical to TRBD1. J was trimmed by 5 bases and V by 2 bases; bases with no gene match: 6. Germline CDR1 and CDR2: SEHNR and FQNEAQ (reference sequence). This CDR3 is built from 16 residues. The CDR3 reads CASSLSGTGGLETQYF. Written as DNA, the CDR3 is TGTGCCAGCAGCTTATCTGGGACAGGGGGCTTGGAGACCCAGTACTTC.

This chain joins TRBV6-6 and TRBJ2-1; TRBD2 matches 16 bases. CDR1 is MNHNY and CDR2 is SVGAGI in the germline V gene (reference sequence). V was clipped by 6 bases and J by 8 bases; unmatched bases: 7. The CDR3 covers 16 residues. As DNA, the CDR3 is TGTGCCAGCAGACCGGGACTAGCGGGGGGGCTCTATGAGCAGTTCTTC. Encoded protein: CASRPGLAGGLYEQFF.

By share of the sample, this clone is medium-sized. The chain joins TRBV28 to TRBJ2-7; D not resolved. V was pared by 5 bases and J by 2 bases, with 7 bases between. The V gene's germline CDR1 is MDHEN and CDR2 SYDVKM. This CDR3 is built from 12 residues. Here the CDR3 DNA reads TGTGCCAGCAGTCCCACAGCCTACGAGCAGTACTTC. It codes for CASSPTAYEQYF. Looking up the rest from reference TRBV28 and TRBJ2-7 gives the full variable domain: DVKVTQSSRYLVKRTGEKVFLECVQDMDHENMFWYRQDPGLGLRLIYFSYDVKMKEKGDIPEGYSVSREKKERFSLILESASTNQTSMYLCASSPTAYEQYFGPGTRLTVT.

The chain is built from TRBV24-1 and TRBJ2-5; D perhaps matches TRBD1 (6 bases). From germline, CDR1 is KGHDR and CDR2 SFDVKD. The CDR3 runs 14 residues. Trimming left V 4 bases short and J 4 bases short, with 12 bases between. The CDR3 bases are TGTGCCACCAGTGAAAACAGGGATCCAGAGACCCAGTACTTC. Translation: CATSENRDPETQYF.

The V call is TRBV2, the J call TRBJ1-2; 7 bases map to TRBD1. The CDR3 spans 13 residues. The J segment lost 4 bases and the V segment lost 7 bases, leaving 6 bases of the junction unmatched. Germline values: CDR1 SNHLY, CDR2 FYNNEI. As DNA, the CDR3 is TGTGCCAGCAATCAAGCAGGGGGCTATGGCTACACCTTC. Encoded protein: CASNQAGGYGYTF. Full variable domain (outside the CDR3, taken from reference TRBV2 and TRBJ1-2): EPEVTQTPSHQVTQMGQEVILRCVPISNHLYFYWYRQILGQKVEFLVSFYNNEISEKSEIFDDQFSVERPDGSNFTLKIRSTKLEDSAMYFCASNQAGGYGYTFGSGTRLTVV.

CDR3 DNA sequence: TGCGCCAGCAGCCAAGAGTCAATCGGGACCGGGGAGCTGTTTTTT. Translated, it gives CASSQESIGTGELFF. This chain links TRBV4-3 with TRBJ2-2; unclear D gene. The CDR3 consists of 15 residues. The germline V and J ends were trimmed by 0 bases and 5 bases, with 10 bases remaining between them. Germline V lookup: CDR1 LGHNA, CDR2 YSLEER.

Notes on this clone: A junction end diverges from the germline sequence, so it may reflect a read error. This rearrangement joins TRBV5-1 to TRBJ2-7; 9 nucleotides match TRBD1. The CDR3 totals 13 residues. The germline CDR1 and CDR2 sequences are SGHRS and YFSETQ. The CDR3 nucleotides are TGCGCCAGCAGGTTGGGACAGGGTGCCGAGCAGTACTTC. Protein sequence: CASRLGQGAEQYF.